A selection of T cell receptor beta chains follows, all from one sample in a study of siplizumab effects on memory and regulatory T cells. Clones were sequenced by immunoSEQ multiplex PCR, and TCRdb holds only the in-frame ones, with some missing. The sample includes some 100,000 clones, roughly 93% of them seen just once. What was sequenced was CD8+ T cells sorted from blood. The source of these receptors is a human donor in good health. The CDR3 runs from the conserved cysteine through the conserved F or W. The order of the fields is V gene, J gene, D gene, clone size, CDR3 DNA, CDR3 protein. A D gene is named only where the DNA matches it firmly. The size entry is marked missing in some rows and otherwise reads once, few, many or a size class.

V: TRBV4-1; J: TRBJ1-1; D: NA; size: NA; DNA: TGCGCCAGCAGCCAACGAGACTTCGAACCGAACACTGAAGCTTTCTTT; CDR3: CASSQRDFEPNTEAFF
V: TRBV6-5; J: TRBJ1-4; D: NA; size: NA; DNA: TGTGCCAGCAGCCAGACAGTCGCAACTAATGAAAAACTGTTTTTT; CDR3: CASSQTVATNEKLFF
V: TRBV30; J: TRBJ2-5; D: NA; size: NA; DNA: TGTGCCTGGAGTGTGGGGATTATCCAAGAGACCCAGTACTTC; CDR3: CAWSVGIIQETQYF
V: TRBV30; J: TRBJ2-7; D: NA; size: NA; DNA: TGTGCCTGGAGTGTCGGCGCCCAGTTACACGAGCAGTACTTC; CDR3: CAWSVGAQLHEQYF
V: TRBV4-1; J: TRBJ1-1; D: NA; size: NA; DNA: TGCGCCAGCAGCCAAGAAAGGGTCAACACTGAAGCTTTCTTT; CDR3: CASSQERVNTEAFF
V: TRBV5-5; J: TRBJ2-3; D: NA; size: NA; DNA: TGTGCCAGCAGCAGGGGAGAAGGGGCTAGGGAAGATACGCAGTATTTT; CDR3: CASSRGEGAREDTQYF
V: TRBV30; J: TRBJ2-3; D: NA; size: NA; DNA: TGTGCCTGGAGGTTAGGAGGGGATCCAGATACGCAGTATTTT; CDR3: CAWRLGGDPDTQYF
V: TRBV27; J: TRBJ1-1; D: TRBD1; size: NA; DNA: TGTGCCAGCAGTTCATATACAGGGGGCGCGTGGAACACTGAAGCTTTCTTT; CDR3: CASSSYTGGAWNTEAFF
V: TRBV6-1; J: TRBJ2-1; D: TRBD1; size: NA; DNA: TGTGCCAGCAGTGAAGGAACAGGGGGCGTTGTAACCGATGAGCAGTTCTTC; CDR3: CASSEGTGGVVTDEQFF
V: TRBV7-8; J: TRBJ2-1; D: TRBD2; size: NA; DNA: TGTGCCAGCAGCCTGGGGACTAGCGGGAGGGCGGATTCCTACAATGAGCAGTTCTTC; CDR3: CASSLGTSGRADSYNEQFF
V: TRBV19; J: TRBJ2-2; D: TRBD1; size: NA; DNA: TGTGCCAGTAGTCACCACCGGGACAGGAACACCGGGGAGCTGTTTTTT; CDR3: CASSHHRDRNTGELFF
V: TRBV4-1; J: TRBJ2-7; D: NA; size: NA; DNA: TGCGCCAGCAGCCAAGCGGATGGACAGAATTCCTACGAGCAGTACTTC; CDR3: CASSQADGQNSYEQYF
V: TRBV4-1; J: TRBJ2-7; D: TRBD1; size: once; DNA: TGCGCCAGCAGCCAAGAGGACAGGGGAGCCTACGAGCAGTACTTC; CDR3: CASSQEDRGAYEQYF
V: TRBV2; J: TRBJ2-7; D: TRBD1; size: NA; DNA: TGTGCCAGCAGTGAAGGCCCCTCAGAACAGGGGGCAGGCTACGAGCAGTACTTC; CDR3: CASSEGPSEQGAGYEQYF
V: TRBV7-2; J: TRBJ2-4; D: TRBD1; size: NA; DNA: TGTGCCAGCAGCTTGGGACAGGGGGCCAAAAACATTCAGTACTTC; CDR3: CASSLGQGAKNIQYF
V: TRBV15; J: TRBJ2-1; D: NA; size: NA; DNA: TGTGCCACCGCCAGGGGGGACAATGAGCAGTTCTTC; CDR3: CATARGDNEQFF
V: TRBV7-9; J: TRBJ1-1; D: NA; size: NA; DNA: TGTGCCAGCAGCTTAGCATCAGCGAACACTGAAGCTTTCTTT; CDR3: CASSLASANTEAFF
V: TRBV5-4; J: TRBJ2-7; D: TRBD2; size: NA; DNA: TGTGCCAGCAGCTCAACGGGACTAGGACGCTACGAGCAGTACTTC; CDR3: CASSSTGLGRYEQYF
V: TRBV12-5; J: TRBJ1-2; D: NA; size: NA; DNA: TGTGCTAGTGGTCTGGGGCCGGGGGGCGCAGATGGCTACACCTTC; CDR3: CASGLGPGGADGYTF